Following are 23 T cell receptor beta chains from one sample sequenced in a study of T cell repertoires in cytomegalovirus infection. No antigens are known for them. A single record per CDR3 protein comes from TCRdb applying MiXCR to the reads. The top ten clones hold over 12% of a sample with about 900,000 distinct CDR3 sequences, around 29% of them seen once. This sample comprised cultured CD8+ T cells from PBMCs, obtained from culture after CMV antigen stimulation. These receptors all stem from a human donor in good health (CMV status not recorded). Some clones in this sample may be carry-over from other donors' samples.

The table lists this clonotype with many counts. The chain combines TRBV7-6 with TRBJ2-2, with TRBD2 matching 8 bases. V shed 1 base, J shed 4 bases, and the junction held 11 bases outside the gene matches. The CDR3 is made up of 18 amino acids. The germline gives CDR1 SGHVS, CDR2 FNYEAQ. For the CDR3, the DNA is TGTGCCAGCAGCTTAGTCCCCCCGGGACTAGTTCTCACCGGGGAGCTGTTTTTT. Its translation: CASSLVPPGLVLTGELFF. The full variable domain, in which reference TRBV7-6 and TRBJ2-2 provide the parts outside the CDR3, is GAGVSQSPRYKVTKRGQDVALRCDPISGHVSLYWYRQALGQGPEFLTYFNYEAQQDKSGLPNDRFSAERPEGSISTLTIQRTEQRDSAMYRCASSLVPPGLVLTGELFFGEGSRLTVL.

The sample holds many counts of this clonotype. DNA for the CDR3: TGTGCCAGCAGCTTATTCGTGGGCACTGAAGCTTTCTTT. Its translation: CASSLFVGTEAFF. V and J are TRBV7-2 and TRBJ1-1, with D uncertain. V shed 2 bases and J shed 4 bases, with 8 bases lying between them. CDR1 is SGHTA, CDR2 FQGNSA, per germline. This CDR3 spans 13 amino acids.

The chain uses TRBV20-1 and TRBJ1-1; tentative D call: TRBD1 (6 bases). The CDR3 is 11 amino acids. Germline V gene lookup returns CDR1 DFQATT and CDR2 SNEGSKA (reference sequence). Between the trimmed V and J ends, which lost 7 bases and 3 bases, there was a span of 9 bases. In DNA, the CDR3 is TGCAGTGGCAGGGGCGACACTGAAGCTTTCTTT. It specifies CSGRGDTEAFF.

The table lists this clonotype with many counts. This chain links TRBV12-3 or TRBV12-4 with TRBJ2-1; D uncertain. CDR3 size: 11 residues. V was clipped by 5 bases and J by 10 bases, with 9 bases between them. The CDR3 DNA reads TGTGCCAGCAGTCAGACCCTCGAGCAGTTCTTC. Protein sequence: CASSQTLEQFF.

This clonotype was picked up a small number of times. This chain links TRBV4-1 with TRBJ2-5; TRBD2 might be the D (7 bases). CDR1 is MGHRA, CDR2 YSYEKL, per germline. The CDR3 is 16 residues long. Trimming removed 2 bases from V and 4 bases from J, with 17 bases in between. CDR3 sequence reads: CASSQKLSGTRETQYF. As DNA, the CDR3 is TGCGCCAGCAGCCAAAAATTGAGCGGGACACGAGAGACCCAGTACTTC.

This clonotype was seen more than once but under ten times. The gene calls are TRBV6-2 or TRBV6-3 and TRBJ2-7; 7 bases line up with TRBD1. The CDR3 totals 15 residues. J was trimmed by 0 bases and V by 0 bases; bases with no gene match: 2. Germline assignment: CDR1 MNHEY and CDR2 SVGEGT. The CDR3 protein is CASSYSSGGSYEQYV. The CDR3, as DNA: TGTGCCAGCAGTTACTCGTCAGGGGGCTCCTACGAGCAGTACGTC.

V and J are TRBV23-1 and TRBJ2-7; possible D gene TRBD2, 6 bases. TRBV23-1 is classed as an ORF, of uncertain function. The CDR3 covers 12 residues. Trimming took off 8 bases at V and 5 bases at J, with 13 bases between the two ends. CDR3 in DNA: TGCGCCAGCTGGGACGGAGGGAACGAGCAGTACGTC. Translated, it gives CASWDGGNEQYV.

About this clonotype itself: A much larger clone differs from this one at a single base, so this may be a read error. The chain links TRBV7-6 to TRBJ2-1; possible D gene TRBD1, 5 bases. Germline V gene data show CDR1 as SGHVS and CDR2 as FNYEAQ. The CDR3 is made up of 15 amino acids. CDR3 sequence: CAGSLEAGNYNEQFF. In DNA, the CDR3 is TGTGCCGGCAGCTTAGAAGCAGGGAACTACAATGAGCAGTTCTTC.

The gene calls are TRBV7-2 and TRBJ2-1; TRBD2 might be the D (6 bases). CDR3 length: 18 residues. Trimming removed 1 base at V and 0 bases at J, with 16 bases between. CDR1 is SGHTA and CDR2 is FQGNSA in the germline V gene. The CDR3, as DNA: TGTGCCAGCAGCTTAGTGTCTGGGGCGGGGAGCTCCTACAATGAGCAGTTCTTC. Translating gives CASSLVSGAGSSYNEQFF.

This chain links TRBV28 with TRBJ2-5; D remains unclear. The CDR3 sequence is 13 residues long. Germline CDR1 MDHEN, CDR2 SYDVKM. Between the trimmed V and J ends, which lost 5 bases and 7 bases, there was a span of 14 bases. Here the CDR3 DNA reads TGTGCCAGCAGTCCCAGCCGGCGCGGGACCCAGTACTTC. Protein product: CASSPSRRGTQYF.

This chain links TRBV20-1 with TRBJ1-5; possibly TRBD1 for D (5 bases). This CDR3 contains 16 residues. Germline loops: CDR1 DFQATT, CDR2 SNEGSKA (reference sequence). The V end was cut by 0 bases, the J end by 0 bases, with 12 bases between. The DNA of the CDR3 is TGCAGTGCTAGAGATCGACAGCTTAATAGCAATCAGCCCCAGCATTTT. Amino acid sequence: CSARDRQLNSNQPQHF.

The table lists this clonotype with a count of one. Since a much larger clone is just one base distant, this may be a read error. The gene calls are TRBV28 and TRBJ2-2; D uncertain. Germline-derived CDR1 and CDR2 are MDHEN and SYDVKM. The CDR3 totals 12 residues. Deletions cut 7 bases from V and 2 bases from J, with 5 bases between. The CDR3 loop reads CASNINTGELFF. Here the CDR3 DNA reads TGTGCCAGCAATATAAACACCGGGGAGCTGTTTTTT.

The chain has TRBV6-1 and TRBJ2-3; TRBD1 might be the D (6 bases). V was pared by 7 bases and J by 0 bases, with 17 bases between. Per the germline V gene, CDR1 is MNHNS and CDR2 is SASEGT. The CDR3 is 16 residues long. CDR3 in DNA: TGTGCCAGCAAGACAGGCGCCCAACCCAGCACAGATACGCAGTATTTT. It yields the protein CASKTGAQPSTDTQYF.

This clonotype was detected only a few times. The gene calls are TRBV7-8 and TRBJ1-3; tentative D call: TRBD1 (5 bases). V lost 1 base to trimming and J lost 4 bases, with 17 bases between them. This CDR3 region has 17 residues. The germline CDR1 and CDR2 sequences are SGHVS and FQNEAQ. The DNA of the CDR3 is TGTGCCAGCAGCTTAGATAGACCGAGGGGTGCGGGAAACACCATATATTTT. This codes for CASSLDRPRGAGNTIYF. Filled out from reference TRBV7-8 and TRBJ1-3, the complete variable domain reads GAGVSQSPRYKVAKRGQDVALRCDPISGHVSLFWYQQALGQGPEFLTYFQNEAQLDKSGLPSDRFFAERPEGSVSTLKIQRTQQEDSAVYLCASSLDRPRGAGNTIYFGEGSWLTVV.

The gene calls are TRBV5-3 and TRBJ2-1; D gene unclear. TRBV5-3 falls under the ORF class, with uncertain function. The CDR3 contains 15 residues. V lost 8 bases and J lost 4, with 19 bases in between. CDR3 loop: CASTFPDQRYNEQFF. The CDR3 bases are TGTGCCAGCACCTTCCCGGATCAGAGGTACAATGAGCAGTTCTTC.

This clonotype came up a few times. The chain couples TRBV6-5 to TRBJ1-2; 9 bases agree with TRBD1. V lost 5 bases to trimming and J lost 8 bases; unmatched junction nucleotides: 12. Germline loops: CDR1 MNHEY, CDR2 SVGAGI. The CDR3 contains 15 residues. This chain's CDR3 is CASSQTPGQGRGYTF. The CDR3, as DNA: TGTGCCAGCAGTCAGACTCCGGGACAGGGTAGGGGCTACACCTTC.

This chain uses TRBV5-5 with TRBJ2-5, with D perhaps matching TRBD2 (6 bases). Germline V CDR1 and CDR2: SGHKS, YYEKEE (reference sequence). The V end was cut by 0 bases, the J end by 4 bases, with 10 bases between. This CDR3 spans 14 amino acids. CDR3: CASSLELAGETQYF. DNA for the CDR3: TGTGCCAGCAGCTTGGAACTAGCAGGAGAGACCCAGTACTTC.

The genes are TRBV20-1 and TRBJ2-2, with 10 bases identical to TRBD2. The ends lost 5 bases at V and 2 bases at J; junction bases unmatched: 11. CDR1 is DFQATT, CDR2 SNEGSKA, per germline (reference sequence). This CDR3 has 17 amino acids. In DNA form, the CDR3 reads TGCAGTGCTGCAGCTAGCGGGGGCCACTTAAACACCGGGGAGCTGTTTTTT. Translation gives CSAAASGGHLNTGELFF.

At least ten counts were recorded for this clonotype. The chain links TRBV12-3 or TRBV12-4 to TRBJ2-1; D possibly corresponds to TRBD1 (6 bases). The CDR3 covers 14 residues. V was pared by 4 bases and J by 7 bases, with 14 bases between. For the CDR3, the DNA is TGTGCCAGCAGTTCATACCTACAGGGAAATGAGCAGTTCTTC. It codes for CASSSYLQGNEQFF.

The rearrangement uses TRBV7-2 and TRBJ2-5; possibly TRBD1 or TRBD2 for D (5 bases each). Between the trimmed V and J ends, which lost 9 bases and 1 base, there was a span of 12 bases. The CDR3 has 13 amino acids. The germline V gene has CDR1 SGHTA and CDR2 FQGNSA. The CDR3 nucleotides read TGTGCCAGTCTCCGGGACGGCCAAGAGACCCAGTACTTC. Protein product: CASLRDGQETQYF.

The genes are TRBV5-1 and TRBJ1-1; the D is unclear. The V gene's germline CDR1 is SGHRS and CDR2 YFSETQ. The CDR3 sequence is 15 residues long. V shed 4 bases and J shed 3 bases, with 16 bases lying between them. The CDR3 region is CASSRDTEWDTEAFF. The CDR3 nucleotides are TGCGCCAGCAGCCGCGACACGGAGTGGGACACTGAAGCTTTCTTT.

This clonotype showed up just a few times. V usage is TRBV7-9 and J usage is TRBJ2-5, with 10 bases identical to TRBD1. Germline CDR1 SEHNR, CDR2 FQNEAQ (reference sequence). CDR3 length equals 16 residues. V lost 5 bases and J lost 3; bases outside the gene matches: 9. Here the CDR3 DNA reads TGTGCCAGCAGCGTCCGGGACAGGGGCCTTGAAGAGACCCAGTACTTC. It is translated as CASSVRDRGLEETQYF.

The genes are TRBV5-1 and TRBJ2-3; possible D gene TRBD1, 6 bases. The germline V gene encodes CDR1 SGHRS and CDR2 YFSETQ. V lost 5 bases and J 0 bases, leaving 28 bases between the germline ends. The CDR3 runs 20 residues. CDR3 protein: CASRGSGGIQRSTSTDTQYF. In nucleotides, the CDR3 is TGCGCCAGCAGAGGAAGTGGGGGCATCCAGAGGTCCACTAGCACAGATACGCAGTATTTT.